This T cell receptor (beta chain) was captured in a study of T cells expressing NK-cell markers. On the study more broadly: Beta-chain profiling covered CD3+CD56+NKG2C+, CD3+CD56+NKG2C- and CD3+CD56-NKG2C+ sorted subsets. Sequencing covered eight donors, seven HCMV-seropositive and one seronegative.

This CDR3 comprises 13 residues. CDR1 and CDR2 from the germline V gene are SGHAT and FQNNGV. Whole-study findings and limits: These same clonotypes (in a handful of donors) also led the CD3+CD56-NKG2C+ fraction.

5'RACE template switching with UMIs generated TCR beta cDNA. One entry per CDR3 protein, without DNA, is what TCRdb gives after re-calling the 5' RACE reads. The sample table sets out under 600,000 distinct CDR3 sequences. Details on this clonotype: As yet, its antigen is unknown.

Material for sequencing was blood T cells: a sorted CD56 or NKG2C T cell subset, CD4+ or CD8+ T cells, or bulk PBMC T cells (not recorded which). This receptor was taken from a woman in her forties or fifties in good health. The chain employs TRBV11-2 and TRBJ2-2. CDR3 in amino acids: CASSPIYTGELFF. Supplemented by reference TRBV11-2 and TRBJ2-2, the full variable domain reads EAGVAQSPRYKIIEKRQSVAFWCNPISGHATLYWYQQILGQGPKLLIQFQNNGVVDDSQLPKDRFSAERLKGVDSTLKIQPAKLEDSAVYLCASSPIYTGELFFGEGSRLTVL.